One and the same sample provided the 25 T cell receptor beta chains below, sequenced in a study of molecular identifiers for immune sequencing clone quantification. MiXCR, applied by TCRdb to the PCR reads, yields one record per CDR3 protein. This repertoire shows fewer than 45,000 distinct CDR3 sequences, less than 20% found once; its top ten account for 7% to 9%. The sequencing sample was made of naive CD8+ T cells from blood, with Jurkat cell RNA spiked in. Sample subset: FACS-sorted CD8+CD4-CCR7+CD45RA+ naive T cells. These receptors were obtained from a human donor in good health. Some libraries in this study had Jurkat cell RNA spiked in.

This clonotype was seen repeatedly, ten times or more. The chain joins TRBV11-2 to TRBJ1-3, with D uncertain. The CDR3 length is 15 residues. The ends were cut back, 2 bases at V and 0 bases at J, with 8 bases in the middle. Germline V gene sequence: CDR1 SGHAT, CDR2 FQNNGV. The CDR3 DNA reads TGTGCCAGCAGCTTATCCAGGAACTCTGGAAACACCATATATTTT. Its translation is CASSLSRNSGNTIYF.

This clonotype was counted between two and nine times. This sequence may be a read error, since a much larger clone differs from it by one base. V gene TRBV7-2 combines with J gene TRBJ1-2, with D hard to call. The germline V and J ends were trimmed by 1 base and 1 base, with 4 bases remaining between them. This CDR3 spans 13 amino acids. Germline V CDR1 and CDR2: SGHTA, FQGNSA. CDR3 in amino acids: CASSLGINYGYTF. The CDR3 nucleotides read TGTGCCAGCAGCTTAGGCATTAACTATGGCTACACCTTC.

This clonotype was counted a few times. The rearrangement uses TRBV10-2 and TRBJ2-2; D perhaps matches TRBD2 (6 bases). There are 17 residues in the CDR3. V was cut by 9 bases and J by 0 bases, with 20 bases left in between. Germline V gene sequence: CDR1 WSHSY, CDR2 SAAADI. In nucleotides, the CDR3 is TGCGCCAGAAGCACAATCCGTAGCGGTGCGAACACCGGGGAGCTGTTTTTT. It encodes CARSTIRSGANTGELFF.

This chain connects TRBV28 to TRBJ2-1, with 7 bases matching TRBD2. The germline V gene encodes CDR1 MDHEN and CDR2 SYDVKM. Unmatched junction bases numbered 16, after V lost 6 bases and J lost 8 bases. CDR3 length: 16 amino acids. CDR3 loop: CASSSRLAIQHDEQFF. The CDR3, as DNA: TGTGCCAGCAGCTCCAGACTAGCCATACAGCATGATGAGCAGTTCTTC.

This clonotype has only a few counts. The chain has TRBV7-6 and TRBJ2-1; D remains unclear. Trimming removed 2 bases at V and 7 bases at J, with 15 bases between. The CDR3 sequence is 15 residues long. Germline CDR1 is SGHVS and CDR2 is FNYEAQ. CDR3 sequence reads: CASSLFASDRNEQFF. CDR3 in DNA: TGTGCCAGCAGCTTATTTGCCTCGGATAGGAATGAGCAGTTCTTC.

As concerns this clonotype: A much larger clonotype is one base distant, so this may be a read error. The rearrangement links TRBV7-8 to TRBJ2-7, with a possible D match to TRBD1 (6 bases). CDR3 length equals 14 residues. CDR1 is SGHVS and CDR2 is FQNEAQ in the germline V gene. Trimming shortened V by 4 bases and J by 4 bases, and 14 bases separated the two germline ends. The CDR3 region is CASSSAPGAYEQYF. For the CDR3, the DNA is TGTGCCAGCAGCTCAGCCCCAGGGGCATACGAGCAGTACTTC. The variable domain in full, completed from reference TRBV7-8 and TRBJ2-7, reads GAGVSQSPRYKVAKRGQDVALRCDPISGHVSLFWYQQALGQGPEFLTYFQNEAQLDKSGLPSDRFFAERPEGSVSTLKIQRTQQEDSAVYLCASSSAPGAYEQYFGPGTRLTVT.

This clonotype was seen ten or more times. The CDR3 loop reads CSATGTANTGELFF. The CDR3 bases are TGCAGTGCTACCGGGACAGCGAACACCGGGGAGCTGTTTTTT. The chain employs TRBV20-1 and TRBJ2-2; TRBD1 agrees at 7 bases. The CDR3 totals 14 residues. Germline CDR1 and CDR2: DFQATT and SNEGSKA (reference sequence). Losses at the gene ends were 4 bases for V and 0 bases for J; bases not matched to a gene: 2.

This clonotype came up many times. The chain links TRBV28 to TRBJ2-7; D gene unclear. With 5 bases removed from V and 6 bases from J, the gap between germline ends came to 20 bases. Germline CDR1 reads MDHEN; CDR2 reads SYDVKM. The CDR3 has 15 residues. CDR3 bases: TGTGCCAGCAGTCCCCCGGGTCGCCCACCACTCGAGCAGTACTTC. Translation gives CASSPPGRPPLEQYF.

This clonotype was recorded a few times. The chain joins TRBV28 to TRBJ2-1; 9 bases are a match to TRBD2. Germline assignment: CDR1 MDHEN and CDR2 SYDVKM. The CDR3 runs 16 residues. Unmatched junction bases numbered 3, after V lost 1 base and J lost 2 bases. This CDR3 reads CASSLFAGGAYNEQFF. Written as DNA, the CDR3 is TGTGCCAGCAGTTTATTCGCGGGAGGGGCCTACAATGAGCAGTTCTTC.

There are many counts of this clonotype. This CDR3 is CATSRVVAGAYEQYF. In nucleotides, the CDR3 is TGTGCCACCAGCAGAGTGGTAGCGGGCGCCTACGAGCAGTACTTC. The rearrangement links TRBV15 to TRBJ2-7, with 7 bases that match TRBD2. V dropped 1 base and J dropped 2; count of bases not matched to a gene: 5. The CDR3 has 15 amino acids. From germline, CDR1 is LNHNV and CDR2 YYDKDF (reference sequence). The full variable domain, rest sourced from reference TRBV15 and TRBJ2-7, is DAMVIQNPRYQVTQFGKPVTLSCSQTLNHNVMYWYQQKSSQAPKLLFHYYDKDFNNEADTPDNFQSRRPNTSFCFLDIRSPGLGDTAMYLCATSRVVAGAYEQYFGPGTRLTVT.

Points on this clonotype: This sequence may be a read error, since a much larger clone differs from it by one base. This chain uses TRBV6-2 or TRBV6-3 with TRBJ2-5; 9 bases map to TRBD2. Germline trimming cut 6 bases from V and 4 bases from J; bases unmatched to any gene: 3. The CDR3 is made up of 13 amino acids. Germline assignment: CDR1 MNHEY and CDR2 SVGEGT. The CDR3 coding sequence is TGTGCCAGCAGCCCAGCGGGAGGAGAGACCCAGTACTTC. The encoded protein is CASSPAGGETQYF.

This clonotype showed up many times. The chain is built from TRBV7-6 and TRBJ2-7; possibly TRBD2 for D (6 bases). This CDR3 contains 14 residues. V shed 5 bases and J shed 3 bases, with 14 bases lying between them. CDR1 and CDR2 from the germline V gene are SGHVS and FNYEAQ. The CDR3 is CASSRLGGVYEQYF. The CDR3 DNA sequence: TGTGCCAGCAGCCGCCTGGGCGGGGTCTACGAGCAGTACTTC. The full variable domain, completed using reference TRBV7-6 and TRBJ2-7, is GAGVSQSPRYKVTKRGQDVALRCDPISGHVSLYWYRQALGQGPEFLTYFNYEAQQDKSGLPNDRFSAERPEGSISTLTIQRTEQRDSAMYRCASSRLGGVYEQYFGPGTRLTVT.

In its sample, this clonotype was seen many times. V and J are TRBV7-9 and TRBJ2-1, with no clear D. CDR3 size: 12 residues. V was trimmed by 5 bases and J by 9 bases, leaving 11 bases between them. From germline, CDR1 is SEHNR and CDR2 FQNEAQ (reference sequence). The CDR3: CASSTLVPEQFF. In nucleotides, the CDR3 is TGTGCCAGCAGCACCTTAGTGCCTGAGCAGTTCTTC. The entire variable domain, with the rest obtained from reference TRBV7-9 and TRBJ2-1, is as follows: DTGVSQNPRHKITKRGQNVTFRCDPISEHNRLYWYRQTLGQGPEFLTYFQNEAQLEKSRLLSDRFSAERPKGSFSTLEIQRTEQGDSAMYLCASSTLVPEQFFGPGTRLTVL.

This clonotype occurred many times. This rearrangement joins TRBV4-1 to TRBJ1-5; unclear D gene. The germline gives CDR1 MGHRA, CDR2 YSYEKL. Trimming pared 2 bases from V and 9 bases from J, leaving 11 bases between. The CDR3 covers 13 residues. CDR3 residues: CASSQMLGRPQHF. The CDR3 bases are TGCGCCAGCAGCCAAATGCTCGGGAGGCCCCAGCATTTT.

This clonotype came up many times. V and J are TRBV7-9 and TRBJ1-1; D may be TRBD1 (5 bases). The CDR3 length is 12 residues. Germline V gene sequence: CDR1 SEHNR, CDR2 FQNEAQ (reference sequence). Trimming stripped 1 base from V and 7 bases from J, with 7 bases between. CDR3 nucleotide sequence: TGTGCCAGCAGCTTAGGGGGGGGTGAAGCTTTCTTT. Translation gives CASSLGGGEAFF. Complete variable domain (other parts from reference TRBV7-9 and TRBJ1-1): DTGVSQNPRHKITKRGQNVTFRCDPISEHNRLYWYRQTLGQGPEFLTYFQNEAQLEKSRLLSDRFSAERPKGSFSTLEIQRTEQGDSAMYLCASSLGGGEAFFGQGTRLTVV.

About this clonotype: The junction departs from germline at one end; a sequencing error may be responsible. The chain uses TRBV3-1 and TRBJ2-1; TRBD2 aligns across 7 bases. The CDR3 extends over 16 amino acids. Germline assignment: CDR1 LGHDT and CDR2 YNNKEL (reference sequence). The CDR3 DNA sequence: TGTGCCAGCACCCAACGAGTAGTGAGCGGGACTAATGAGCAGTTCTTC. Its protein product is CASTQRVVSGTNEQFF.

This clonotype was counted many times. This rearrangement joins TRBV29-1 to TRBJ2-1, with D uncertain. Per germline, CDR1 SQVTM and CDR2 ANQGSEA. The CDR3 runs to 17 residues. V lost 1 base, J lost 0 bases, and 16 bases lay in between. The CDR3 sequence: CSVEAPLPLSSYNEQFF. DNA for the CDR3: TGCAGCGTTGAAGCCCCCTTACCGCTTAGCTCCTACAATGAGCAGTTCTTC.

The V call is TRBV7-9, the J call TRBJ2-2; D is ambiguous. Per germline, CDR1 SEHNR and CDR2 FQNEAQ (reference sequence). Trimming left V 7 bases short and J 6 bases short, with 9 bases between. CDR3 size: 12 residues. CDR3 residues: CASTILPGELFF. The CDR3 DNA sequence: TGTGCCAGCACCATTCTTCCCGGGGAGCTGTTTTTT.

This clonotype was counted ten times or more. J is TRBJ2-1 and V is TRBV27; D uncertain. The CDR3 has 13 residues. V lost 2 bases, J lost 3 bases, and 5 bases lay in between. Germline CDR1 MNHEY, CDR2 SMNVEV (reference sequence). The CDR3 loop is CASSLGIYNEQFF. CDR3 in DNA: TGTGCCAGCAGTTTAGGAATCTACAATGAGCAGTTCTTC.

In the case of this clonotype: A read error is possible here, since a much larger clone lies one base away. This sequence joins TRBV5-1 and TRBJ1-5; D is perhaps TRBD1 (6 bases). V was cut by 7 bases and J by 0 bases, with 11 bases left in between. CDR1 and CDR2 (germline): SGHRS, YFSETQ. The CDR3 is made up of 14 amino acids. In DNA form, the CDR3 reads TGCGCCAGCGGCGCAGGGGATAGCAATCAGCCCCAGCATTTT. Amino acid sequence: CASGAGDSNQPQHF.

The chain combines TRBV7-9 with TRBJ2-1, with D maybe TRBD2 (6 bases). The V end was cut by 1 base, the J end by 7 bases, with 8 bases between. CDR1 and CDR2 (germline): SEHNR, FQNEAQ (reference sequence). This CDR3 spans 13 amino acids. The CDR3 DNA reads as TGTGCCAGCAGCTTAGGGGGGGTAAATGAGCAGTTCTTC. Translating it yields CASSLGGVNEQFF.

Many counts were recorded for this clonotype. The V gene is TRBV28, the J gene TRBJ2-6; D unresolved. CDR3 size: 16 residues. Trimming cost V 6 bases and J 5 bases, with 17 bases left between them. The germline V gene encodes CDR1 MDHEN and CDR2 SYDVKM. CDR3 nucleotide sequence: TGTGCCAGCAGACCAGGACGCTACTTTCGGGCCAACGTCCTGACTTTC. Translated, it gives CASRPGRYFRANVLTF.

In its sample, this clonotype was seen many times. This sequence joins TRBV13 and TRBJ1-4; TRBD1 agrees at 10 bases. The ends lost 5 bases at V and 6 bases at J; junction bases unmatched: 9. CDR1 and CDR2 (germline): PRHDT, FYEKMQ (reference sequence). This CDR3 is 16 amino acids long. CDR3 protein: CASSARDRGVYEKLFF. The CDR3 DNA is TGTGCCAGCAGCGCTCGGGACAGGGGAGTCTATGAAAAACTGTTTTTT.

This clonotype was seen at least ten times. The J gene is TRBJ2-1, the V gene TRBV7-8; unclear D gene. Germline-derived CDR1 and CDR2 are SGHVS and FQNEAQ. V was clipped by 4 bases and J by 5 bases, with 9 bases between them. CDR3 length: 13 amino acids. CDR3 nucleotides: TGTGCCAGCAGCTCCCGACCGGACAATGAGCAGTTCTTC. This codes for CASSSRPDNEQFF.

This clonotype was recorded at least ten times. The rearrangement links TRBV20-1 to TRBJ2-5, with 10 bases that match TRBD2. This CDR3 comprises 15 residues. Germline loops: CDR1 DFQATT, CDR2 SNEGSKA (reference sequence). The V gene end was trimmed by 3 bases and the J gene end by 0 bases; junction bases not matched to a gene: 4. Written as DNA, the CDR3 is TGCAGTGCTAGCCTACTAGCGGGGTACCAAGAGACCCAGTACTTC. Translation: CSASLLAGYQETQYF.